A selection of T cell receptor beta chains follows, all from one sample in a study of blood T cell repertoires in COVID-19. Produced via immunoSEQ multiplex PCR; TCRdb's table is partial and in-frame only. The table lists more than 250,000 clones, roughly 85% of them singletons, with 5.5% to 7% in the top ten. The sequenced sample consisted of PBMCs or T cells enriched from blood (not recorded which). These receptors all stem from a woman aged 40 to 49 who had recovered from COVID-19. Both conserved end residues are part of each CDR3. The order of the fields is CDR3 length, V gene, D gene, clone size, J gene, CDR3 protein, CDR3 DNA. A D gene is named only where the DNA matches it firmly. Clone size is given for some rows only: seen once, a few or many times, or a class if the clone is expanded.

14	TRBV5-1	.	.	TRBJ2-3	CASSFGRGQDTQYF	TGCGCCAGCAGCTTCGGGAGGGGGCAAGATACGCAGTATTTT
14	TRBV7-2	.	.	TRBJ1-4	CASSPDGRGEKLFF	TGTGCCAGCAGTCCGGACGGGCGAGGGGAAAAACTGTTTTTT
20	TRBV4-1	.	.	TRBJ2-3	CASSLRQGLSSAGPTDTQYF	TGCGCCAGCAGCCTCCGACAGGGCCTGAGCTCTGCGGGGCCCACAGATACGCAGTATTTT
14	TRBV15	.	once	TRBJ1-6	CATSRDRTNSPLHF	TGTGCCACCAGCAGAGATAGAACCAATTCACCCCTCCACTTT
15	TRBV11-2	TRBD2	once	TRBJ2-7	CASSSRLAGPYEQYF	TGTGCCAGCAGCTCGCGACTAGCGGGTCCCTACGAGCAGTACTTC
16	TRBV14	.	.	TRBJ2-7	CASSQDPIAALYEQYF	TGTGCCAGCAGCCAAGATCCAATAGCGGCCCTCTACGAGCAGTACTTC
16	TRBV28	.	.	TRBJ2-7	CASRDGSKGKNHEQYF	TGTGCCAGCAGAGACGGGAGTAAAGGAAAAAACCACGAGCAGTACTTC
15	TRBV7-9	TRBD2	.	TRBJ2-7	CASSPPGLAVYEQYF	TGTGCCAGCAGCCCCCCGGGACTAGCGGTTTACGAGCAGTACTTC
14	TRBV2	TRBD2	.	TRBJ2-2	CASRWTSGSRELFF	TGTGCCAGCCGGTGGACTAGCGGGAGCAGGGAGCTGTTTTTT
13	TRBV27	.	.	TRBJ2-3	CASRDTNPDTQYF	TGTGCCTCCCGGGACACCAACCCAGATACGCAGTATTTT
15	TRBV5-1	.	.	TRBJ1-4	CASSLEKGDPKKLFF	TGCGCCAGCAGCTTGGAGAAGGGGGATCCAAAAAAACTGTTTTTT
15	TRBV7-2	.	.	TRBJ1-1	CASSLDGGRNTEAFF	TGTGCCAGCAGCTTAGACGGGGGGAGGAACACTGAAGCTTTCTTT
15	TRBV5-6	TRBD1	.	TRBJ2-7	CASSLGTGGFYEQYF	TGTGCCAGCAGCTTGGGGACAGGGGGCTTCTACGAGCAGTACTTC
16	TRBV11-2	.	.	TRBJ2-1	CASSLGLGGWANEQFF	TGTGCCAGCAGCTTAGGCCTAGGAGGGTGGGCCAATGAGCAGTTCTTC
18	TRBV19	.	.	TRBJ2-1	CASTPLGRGMSAYNEQFF	TGTGCCAGTACCCCCCTCGGTAGAGGAATGAGCGCCTACAATGAGCAGTTCTTC
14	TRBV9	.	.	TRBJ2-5	CASSQANFQETQYF	TGTGCCAGCAGTCAAGCGAACTTTCAAGAGACCCAGTACTTC
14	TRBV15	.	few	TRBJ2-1	CATSRDLYLDEQFF	TGTGCCACCAGCAGAGATCTCTACCTCGATGAGCAGTTCTTC
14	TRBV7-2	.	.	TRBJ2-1	CASSFVAAYNEQFF	TGTGCCAGCAGCTTTGTGGCAGCCTACAATGAGCAGTTCTTC
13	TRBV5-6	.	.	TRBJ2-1	CASSLGGLDEQFF	TGTGCCAGCAGCTTGGGAGGGCTGGATGAGCAGTTCTTC
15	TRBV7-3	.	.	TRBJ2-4	CASSLTGGSKNIQYF	TGTGCCAGCAGCTTAACAGGCGGCAGCAAAAACATTCAGTACTTC
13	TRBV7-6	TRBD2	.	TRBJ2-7	CASSQGLAREQYF	TGTGCCAGCTCGCAGGGACTAGCTAGGGAGCAGTACTTC
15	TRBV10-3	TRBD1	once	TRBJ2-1	CAISSGQGRSNEQFF	TGTGCCATTTCTTCCGGACAGGGAAGGTCGAATGAGCAGTTCTTC
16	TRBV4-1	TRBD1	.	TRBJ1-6	CASSLIGQGGPGALHF	TGCGCCAGCAGCCTTATCGGACAGGGAGGCCCAGGAGCCCTCCACTTT
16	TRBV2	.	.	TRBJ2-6	CASSGSSRSGANVLTF	TGTGCCAGCAGTGGCAGTAGCCGCTCTGGGGCCAACGTCCTGACTTTC
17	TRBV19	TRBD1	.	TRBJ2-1	CASRKSPGQGALGEQFF	TGTGCCAGTAGGAAATCACCCGGACAGGGAGCCTTAGGGGAGCAGTTCTTC
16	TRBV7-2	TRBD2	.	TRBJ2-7	CASSLSTGLAGNEQYF	TGTGCCAGCAGCTTATCGACCGGACTAGCGGGAAACGAGCAGTACTTC
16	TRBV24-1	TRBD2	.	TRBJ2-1	CATSDSREETYNEQFF	TGTGCCACCAGTGATTCTCGGGAGGAGACCTACAATGAGCAGTTCTTC
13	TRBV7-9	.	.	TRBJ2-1	CASSLVSSNEQFF	TGTGCCAGCAGCTTAGTTTCTAGCAATGAGCAGTTCTTC
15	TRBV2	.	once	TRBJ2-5	CASSGPGVETETQYF	TGTGCCAGCAGCGGGCCGGGGGTAGAGACGGAGACCCAGTACTTC
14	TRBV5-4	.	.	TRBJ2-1	CASQAPGVDNEQFF	TGTGCCAGTCAAGCCCCGGGAGTAGACAATGAGCAGTTCTTC
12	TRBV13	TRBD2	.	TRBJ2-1	CASSQPGLEQFF	TGTGCCAGCAGCCAACCGGGACTAGAGCAGTTCTTC